The clone carrying this TCR beta chain appeared a few times. Produced via immunoSEQ multiplex PCR; TCRdb's table is partial and in-frame only. The sample includes some 170,000 clones, roughly 82% of them seen just once. The data derive from a study of blood T cell repertoires in COVID-19. Study-wide background: Collection of acute and convalescent COVID-19 samples took place in the United States, Italy and Spain.

Germline lookup yields CDR1 LGHDT and CDR2 YNNKEL (reference sequence). This CDR3 region has 16 residues. Trimming at V came to 3 bases and at J to 3 bases, leaving 7 bases not matched to a gene. This rearrangement joins TRBV3-1 (or the pseudogene TRBV3-2) to TRBJ1-1; 10 bases line up with TRBD1. The sequence derives from a woman between 65 and 79 years old with acute or convalescent COVID-19. The sample consisted of peripheral blood. CDR3 loop: CASSHDLTGGYTEAFF. The CDR3 nucleotides read TGTGCCAGCAGCCATGACTTGACAGGGGGCTACACTGAAGCTTTCTTT.